This is a list of T cell receptor beta chains from one sample in a study of regulatory and conventional T cells in RAG deficiency. Produced via immunoSEQ multiplex PCR; TCRdb's table is partial and in-frame only. This sample has 5,500 to 8,500 clones, with 82% found just once. This same sample was also part of a study on regulatory T cells.

Material: CD8+ T cells sorted from blood. These receptors all come from a human donor in good health. Both conserved end residues are part of each CDR3. D genes are given only for firm matches. The listing skips clone size in some rows; elsewhere it reads once, few, many or a size class.

j_call	d_call	clone_size	v_call	cdr3_nt	cdr3_aa
TRBJ2-7	TRBD1	.	TRBV7-9	TGTGCCAGCAGCTCCGGACAGGGGGACGAGCAGTACTTC	CASSSGQGDEQYF
TRBJ1-6	TRBD1	.	TRBV7-3	TGTGCCAGCAGCTTTTCAGGGGGCGATTCACCCCTCCACTTT	CASSFSGGDSPLHF
TRBJ2-7	TRBD2	.	TRBV28	TGTGCCAGCAGCCCCCGGGGGGTCTACGAGCAGTACTTC	CASSPRGVYEQYF
TRBJ2-4	TRBD2	.	TRBV28	TGTGCCAGCAGTTCCCCCCACAGCGGGGATTCCTTAGCCAAAAACATTCAGTACTTC	CASSSPHSGDSLAKNIQYF
TRBJ2-3	.	.	TRBV9	TGTGCCAGCAGCGTGGGCTTCACAGATACGCAGTATTTT	CASSVGFTDTQYF
TRBJ2-5	TRBD1	.	TRBV13	TGTGCCAGCAGCTCGTACCATGGGACAGGGAAGGAGACCCAGTACTTC	CASSSYHGTGKETQYF
TRBJ2-1	TRBD1	once	TRBV18	TGTGCCAGCTCTTCTACAGGGGGCTCCTACAATGAGCAGTTCTTC	CASSSTGGSYNEQFF
TRBJ1-1	TRBD1	.	TRBV9	TGTGCCAGCAGCTCGAGACAGGGGGCCCCTGAAGCTTTCTTT	CASSSRQGAPEAFF
TRBJ1-5	.	.	TRBV13	TGTGCCAGCAGCTTAGGGAAGGGCGCCAATCAGCCCCAGCATTTT	CASSLGKGANQPQHF
TRBJ2-1	.	.	TRBV13	TGTGCCAGCAGCTTAGGCCGTACCAATGAGCAGTTCTTC	CASSLGRTNEQFF
TRBJ1-2	.	.	TRBV30	TGTGCCTGGAGCCCGTTGACCCCTAACTATGGCTACACCTTC	CAWSPLTPNYGYTF
TRBJ2-5	TRBD2	once	TRBV9	TGTGCCAGCAGCGCGACTAGCGGGGGGACCCAAGAGACCCAGTACTTC	CASSATSGGTQETQYF
TRBJ2-7	TRBD1	.	TRBV30	TGTGCCTGGAGCCCCGGACAGGGGACCTACGAGCAGTACTTC	CAWSPGQGTYEQYF
TRBJ2-3	TRBD2	.	TRBV5-1	TGCGCCAGCAGCTTCCTGGCGGGGGGCACAGATACGCAGTATTTT	CASSFLAGGTDTQYF
TRBJ2-1	TRBD2	.	TRBV7-2	TGTGCCAGCAGCTTAGAGAGGCTAGCGGGGGGGGACAATGAGCAGTTCTTC	CASSLERLAGGDNEQFF
TRBJ2-7	TRBD2	.	TRBV6-1	TGTGCCAGCAGTGAAGATCGACTAGCGGGGACCTACGAGCAGTACTTC	CASSEDRLAGTYEQYF
TRBJ2-2	.	once	TRBV19	TGTGCCAGTCAGGCGGTTCAGAACACCGGGGAGCTGTTTTTT	CASQAVQNTGELFF
TRBJ2-7	TRBD1	.	TRBV7-9	TGTGCCAGCAGCCCCGGGGACAGAATTTACGAGCAGTACTTC	CASSPGDRIYEQYF
TRBJ2-3	.	few	TRBV14	TGTGCCAGCAGCCCCTATCCCACAGATACGCAGTATTTT	CASSPYPTDTQYF
TRBJ2-7	TRBD1	.	TRBV10-2	TGCGCCAGCAGTGATGCTCCCCAGCAGGGGGATCGCGAGCAGTACTTC	CASSDAPQQGDREQYF
TRBJ1-4	TRBD1	.	TRBV5-1	TGCGCCAGCAGCTTGGGACAGGGAACTAATGAAAAACTGTTTTTT	CASSLGQGTNEKLFF
TRBJ2-7	.	.	TRBV27	TGTGCCAGCAGTTCCTTCCAGGGCCTAAGCTCCTACGAGCAGTACTTC	CASSSFQGLSSYEQYF
TRBJ1-4	.	.	TRBV6-5	TGTGCCAGCAGTTACTCTTCGATGAATGAAAAACTGTTTTTT	CASSYSSMNEKLFF
TRBJ2-3	.	.	TRBV6-9	TGTGCCAGCAGTTACTCGTCCGGGGCAGATACGCAGTATTTT	CASSYSSGADTQYF
TRBJ1-2	.	.	TRBV2	TGTGCCAGCAGTGAAGGGGGAGGGTTTAAGGGCTACACCTTC	CASSEGGGFKGYTF
TRBJ1-2	.	few	TRBV2	TGTGCCAGCAGTGATCTAGGTGGCTACACCTTC	CASSDLGGYTF